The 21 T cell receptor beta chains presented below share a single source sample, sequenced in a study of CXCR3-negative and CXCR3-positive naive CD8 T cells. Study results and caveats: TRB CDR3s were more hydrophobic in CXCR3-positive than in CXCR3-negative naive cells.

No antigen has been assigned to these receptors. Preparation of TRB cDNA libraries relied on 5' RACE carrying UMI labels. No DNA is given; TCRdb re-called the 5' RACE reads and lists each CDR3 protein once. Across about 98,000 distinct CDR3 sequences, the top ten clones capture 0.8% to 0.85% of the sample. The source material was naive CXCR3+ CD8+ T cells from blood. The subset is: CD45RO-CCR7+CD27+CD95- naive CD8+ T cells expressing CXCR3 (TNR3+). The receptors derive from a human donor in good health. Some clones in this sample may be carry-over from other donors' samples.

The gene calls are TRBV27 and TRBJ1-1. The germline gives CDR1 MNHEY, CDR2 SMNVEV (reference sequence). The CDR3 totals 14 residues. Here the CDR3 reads CASSLSPGNTEAFF.

The CDR3 region is CASSLGQARSTDTQYF. The chain joins TRBV28 to TRBJ2-3; TCRdb calls TRBD2, which cannot be checked without DNA. CDR1 and CDR2 from the germline V gene are MDHEN and SYDVKM. The CDR3 length is 16 residues. The variable domain in full, with the rest retrieved from reference TRBV28 and TRBJ2-3, is DVKVTQSSRYLVKRTGEKVFLECVQDMDHENMFWYRQDPGLGLRLIYFSYDVKMKEKGDIPEGYSVSREKKERFSLILESASTNQTSMYLCASSLGQARSTDTQYFGPGTRLTVL.

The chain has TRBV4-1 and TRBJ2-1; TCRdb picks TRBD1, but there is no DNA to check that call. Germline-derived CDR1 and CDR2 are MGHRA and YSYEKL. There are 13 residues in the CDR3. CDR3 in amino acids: CASSQDRGVHQFF.

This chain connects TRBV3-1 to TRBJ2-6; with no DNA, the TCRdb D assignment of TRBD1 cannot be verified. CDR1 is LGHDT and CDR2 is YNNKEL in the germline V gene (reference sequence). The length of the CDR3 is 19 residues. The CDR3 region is CASSQTGTGDYTGANVLTF.

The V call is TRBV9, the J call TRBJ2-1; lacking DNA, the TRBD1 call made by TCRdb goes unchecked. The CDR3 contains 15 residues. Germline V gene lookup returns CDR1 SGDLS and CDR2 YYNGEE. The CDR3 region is CASSVAGGIGNEQFF.

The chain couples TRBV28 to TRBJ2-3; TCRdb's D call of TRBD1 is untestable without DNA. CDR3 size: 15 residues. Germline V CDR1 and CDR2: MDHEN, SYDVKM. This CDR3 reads CASSLWGGGTDTQYF.

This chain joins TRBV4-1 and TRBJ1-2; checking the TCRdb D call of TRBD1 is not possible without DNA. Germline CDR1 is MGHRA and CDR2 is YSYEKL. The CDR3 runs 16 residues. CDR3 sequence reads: CASSQVPDSDYYGYTF.

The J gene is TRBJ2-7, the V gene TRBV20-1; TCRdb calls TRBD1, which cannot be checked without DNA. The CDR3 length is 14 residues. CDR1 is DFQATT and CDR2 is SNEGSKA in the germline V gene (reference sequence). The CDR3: CSVISAGVSYEQYF.

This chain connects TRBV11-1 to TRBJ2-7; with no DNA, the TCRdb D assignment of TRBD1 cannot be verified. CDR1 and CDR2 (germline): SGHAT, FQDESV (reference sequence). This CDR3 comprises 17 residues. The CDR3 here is CASSSTSGQGAGYEQYF.

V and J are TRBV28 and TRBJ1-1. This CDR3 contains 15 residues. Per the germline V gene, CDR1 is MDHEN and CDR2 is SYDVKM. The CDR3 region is CASSLYLVGSTEAFF.

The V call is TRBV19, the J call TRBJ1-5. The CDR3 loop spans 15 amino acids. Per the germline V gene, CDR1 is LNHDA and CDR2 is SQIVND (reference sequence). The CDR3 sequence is CASSIKGASGQPQHF.

Here the CDR3 reads CASSLKGQGTDTQYF. The chain combines TRBV5-6 with TRBJ2-3; TCRdb proposes TRBD1, but this gene call is untestable without DNA. The CDR3 has 15 amino acids. The germline V gene encodes CDR1 SGHDT and CDR2 YYEEEE.

This CDR3 reads CASSYSSRVRTYEQYF. V usage is TRBV6-2 or TRBV6-3 and J usage is TRBJ2-7; without DNA, the TCRdb call of TRBD1 cannot be checked. Germline lookup yields CDR1 MNHEY and CDR2 SVGEGT. The CDR3 loop spans 16 amino acids.

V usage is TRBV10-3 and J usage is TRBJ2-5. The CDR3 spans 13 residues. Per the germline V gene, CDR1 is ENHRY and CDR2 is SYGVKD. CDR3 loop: CAISESVQGTQYF.

The CDR3 loop reads CASSFGLGASEQYF. The rearrangement joins TRBV12-3 or TRBV12-4 to TRBJ2-7; lacking DNA, the TRBD1 call made by TCRdb goes unchecked. This CDR3 has 14 amino acids.

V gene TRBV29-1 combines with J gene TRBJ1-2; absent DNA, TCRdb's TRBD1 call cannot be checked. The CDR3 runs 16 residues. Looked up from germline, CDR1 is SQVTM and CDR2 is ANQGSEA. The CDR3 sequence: CSVASRDRGRAYGYTF.

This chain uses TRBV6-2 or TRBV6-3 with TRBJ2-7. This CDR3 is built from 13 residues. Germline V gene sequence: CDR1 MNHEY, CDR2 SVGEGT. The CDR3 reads CASRARDSWEQYF.

CDR3 sequence reads: CSARVSSGSSYNEQFF. The rearrangement uses TRBV20-1 and TRBJ2-1. The CDR3 contains 16 residues. The germline V gene encodes CDR1 DFQATT and CDR2 SNEGSKA (reference sequence).

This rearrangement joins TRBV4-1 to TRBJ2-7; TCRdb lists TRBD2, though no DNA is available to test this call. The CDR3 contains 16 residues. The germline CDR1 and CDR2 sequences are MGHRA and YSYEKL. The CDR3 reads CASSPEGSTLSYEQYF.

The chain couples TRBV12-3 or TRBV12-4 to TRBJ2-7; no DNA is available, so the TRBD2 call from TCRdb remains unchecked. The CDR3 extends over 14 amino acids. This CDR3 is CASRRGLGRNEQYF.

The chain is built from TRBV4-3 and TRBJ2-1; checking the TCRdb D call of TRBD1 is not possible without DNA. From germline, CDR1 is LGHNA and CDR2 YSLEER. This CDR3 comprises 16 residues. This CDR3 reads CASSQETQGSYNEQFF.